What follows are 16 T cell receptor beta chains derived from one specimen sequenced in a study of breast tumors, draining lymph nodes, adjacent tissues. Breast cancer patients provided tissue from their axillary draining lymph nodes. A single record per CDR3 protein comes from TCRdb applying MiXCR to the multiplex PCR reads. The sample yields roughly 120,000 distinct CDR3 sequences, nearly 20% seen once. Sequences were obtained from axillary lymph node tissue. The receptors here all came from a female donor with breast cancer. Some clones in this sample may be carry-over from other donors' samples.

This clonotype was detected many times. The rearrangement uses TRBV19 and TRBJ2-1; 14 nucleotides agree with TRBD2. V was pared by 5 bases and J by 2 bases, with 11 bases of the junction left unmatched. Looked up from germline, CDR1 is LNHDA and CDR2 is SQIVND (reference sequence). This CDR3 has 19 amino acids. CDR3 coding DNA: TGTGCCAGTAGTGCACCCACGGGACTAGCGGGAGAGACCTACAATGAGCAGTTCTTC. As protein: CASSAPTGLAGETYNEQFF.

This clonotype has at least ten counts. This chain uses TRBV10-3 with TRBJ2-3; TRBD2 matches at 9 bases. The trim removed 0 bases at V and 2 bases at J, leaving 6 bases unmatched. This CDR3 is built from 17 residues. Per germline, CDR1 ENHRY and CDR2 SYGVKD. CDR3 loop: CAISESGGGGATDTQYF. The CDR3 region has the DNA TGTGCCATCAGTGAGTCGGGTGGCGGGGGGGCCACAGATACGCAGTATTTT.

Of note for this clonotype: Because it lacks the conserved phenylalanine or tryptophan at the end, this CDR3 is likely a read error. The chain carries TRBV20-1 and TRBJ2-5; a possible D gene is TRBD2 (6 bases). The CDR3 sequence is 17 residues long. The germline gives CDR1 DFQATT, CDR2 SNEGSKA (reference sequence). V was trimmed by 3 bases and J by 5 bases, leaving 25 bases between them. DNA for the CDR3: TGCAGTGCTAGGGTTGCTAGCGAGGAAGGAGGGTTCGAGACCCAGTACCTC. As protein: CSARVASEEGGFETQYL.

The CDR3 region is CASSLRGGEQYF. CDR3 nucleotide sequence: TGTGCCAGCAGCCTCCGTGGGGGAGAGCAGTACTTC. The chain links TRBV16 to TRBJ2-7; D assignment may be TRBD1 or TRBD2 (5 bases each). The CDR3 extends over 12 amino acids. V gave up 4 bases and J gave up 7 bases, with 11 bases separating them. The V gene's germline CDR1 is KGHSY and CDR2 FQNENV. The entire variable domain, with the rest obtained from reference TRBV16 and TRBJ2-7, is as follows: GEEVAQTPKHLVRGEGQKAKLYCAPIKGHSYVFWYQQVLKNEFKFLISFQNENVFDETGMPKERFSAKCLPNSPCSLEIQATKLEDSAVYFCASSLRGGEQYFGPGTRLTVT.

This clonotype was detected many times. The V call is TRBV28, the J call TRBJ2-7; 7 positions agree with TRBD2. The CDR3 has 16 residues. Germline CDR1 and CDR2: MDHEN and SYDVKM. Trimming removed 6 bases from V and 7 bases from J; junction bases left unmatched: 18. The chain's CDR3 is CASSLLREGIGGEQYF. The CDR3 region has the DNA TGTGCCAGCAGCCTACTAAGGGAGGGTATCGGGGGGGAGCAGTACTTC.

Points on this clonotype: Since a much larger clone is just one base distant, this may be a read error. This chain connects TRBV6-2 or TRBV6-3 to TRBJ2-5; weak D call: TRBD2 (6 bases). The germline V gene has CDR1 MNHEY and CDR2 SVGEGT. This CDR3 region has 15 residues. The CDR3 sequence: CGSSYWGRAGETQYF. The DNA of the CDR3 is TGTGGCAGCAGTTACTGGGGACGGGCGGGGGAGACCCAGTACTTC.

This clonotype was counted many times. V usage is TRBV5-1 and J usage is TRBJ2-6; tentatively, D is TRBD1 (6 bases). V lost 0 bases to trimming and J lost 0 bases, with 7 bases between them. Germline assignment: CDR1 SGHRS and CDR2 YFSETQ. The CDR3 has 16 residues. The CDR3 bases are TGCGCCAGCAGCTTGGGACAGGTCTCTGGGGCCAACGTCCTGACTTTC. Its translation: CASSLGQVSGANVLTF.

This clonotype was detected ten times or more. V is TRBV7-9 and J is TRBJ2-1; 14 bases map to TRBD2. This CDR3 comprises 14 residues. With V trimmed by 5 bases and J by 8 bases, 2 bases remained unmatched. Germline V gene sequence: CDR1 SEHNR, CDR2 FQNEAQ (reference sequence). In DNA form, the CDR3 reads TGTGCCAGCAGCCTGGGACTAGCGGGGGATGAGCAGTTCTTC. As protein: CASSLGLAGDEQFF.

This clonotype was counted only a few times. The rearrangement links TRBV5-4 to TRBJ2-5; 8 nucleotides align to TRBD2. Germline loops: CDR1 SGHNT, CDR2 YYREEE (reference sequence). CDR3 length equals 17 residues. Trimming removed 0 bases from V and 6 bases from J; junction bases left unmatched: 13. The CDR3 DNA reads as TGTGCCAGCAGCTTGGAAAATCCCGTGAGCGGGAGTAAGACCCAGTACTTC. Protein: CASSLENPVSGSKTQYF.

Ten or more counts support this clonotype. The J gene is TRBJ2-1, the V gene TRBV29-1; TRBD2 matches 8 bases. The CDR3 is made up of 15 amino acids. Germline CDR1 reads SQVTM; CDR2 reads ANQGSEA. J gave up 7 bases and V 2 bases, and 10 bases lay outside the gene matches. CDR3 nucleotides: TGCAGCGTTGAATTGTCCGGGAGGGCCAGGAATGAGCAGTTCTTC. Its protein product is CSVELSGRARNEQFF.

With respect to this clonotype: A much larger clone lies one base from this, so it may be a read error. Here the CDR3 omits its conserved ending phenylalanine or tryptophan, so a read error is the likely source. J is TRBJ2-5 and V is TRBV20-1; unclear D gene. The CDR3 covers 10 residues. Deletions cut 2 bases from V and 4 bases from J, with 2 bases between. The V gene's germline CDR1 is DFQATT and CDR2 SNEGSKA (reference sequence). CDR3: CSARRETQYL. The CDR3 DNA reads TGCAGTGCTAGACGAGAGACCCAGTACCTC.

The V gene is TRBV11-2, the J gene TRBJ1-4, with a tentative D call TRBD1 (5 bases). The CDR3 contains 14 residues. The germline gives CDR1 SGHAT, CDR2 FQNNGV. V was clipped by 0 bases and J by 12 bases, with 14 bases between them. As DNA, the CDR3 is TGTGCCAGCAGCTTAGAGTGGGTAGGGGAGCAACTGTTTTTT. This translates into CASSLEWVGEQLFF.

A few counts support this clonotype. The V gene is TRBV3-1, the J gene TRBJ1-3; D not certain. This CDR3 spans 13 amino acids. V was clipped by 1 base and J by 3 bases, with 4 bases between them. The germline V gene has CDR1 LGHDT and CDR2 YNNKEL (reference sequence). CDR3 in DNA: TGTGCCAGCAGCCAAGTGGGTGGAAACACCATATATTTT. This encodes CASSQVGGNTIYF. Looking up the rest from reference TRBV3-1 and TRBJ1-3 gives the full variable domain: DTAVSQTPKYLVTQMGNDKSIKCEQNLGHDTMYWYKQDSKKFLKIMFSYNNKELIINETVPNRFSPKSPDKAHLNLHINSLELGDSAVYFCASSQVGGNTIYFGEGSWLTVV.

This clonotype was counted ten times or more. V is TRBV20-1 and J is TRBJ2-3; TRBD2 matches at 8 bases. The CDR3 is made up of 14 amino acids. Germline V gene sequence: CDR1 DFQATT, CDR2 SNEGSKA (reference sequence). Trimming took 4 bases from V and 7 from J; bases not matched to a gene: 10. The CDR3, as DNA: TGCAGTGCTATGAGGGCTAGCGGGTTGAATACGCAGTATTTT. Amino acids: CSAMRASGLNTQYF.

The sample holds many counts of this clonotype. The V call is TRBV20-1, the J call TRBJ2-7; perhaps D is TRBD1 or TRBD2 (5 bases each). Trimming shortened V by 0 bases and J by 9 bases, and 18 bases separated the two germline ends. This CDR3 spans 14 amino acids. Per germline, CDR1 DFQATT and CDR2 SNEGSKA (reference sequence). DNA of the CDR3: TGCAGTGCTAGAGATATGACAGAGGGCATAGGGCAGTACTTC. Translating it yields CSARDMTEGIGQYF.

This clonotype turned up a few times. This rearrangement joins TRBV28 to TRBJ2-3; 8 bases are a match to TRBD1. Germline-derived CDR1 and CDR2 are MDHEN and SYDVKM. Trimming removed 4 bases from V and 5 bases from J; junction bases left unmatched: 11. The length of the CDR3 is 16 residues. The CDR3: CASSSIAQGVGDTQYF. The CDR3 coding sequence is TGTGCCAGCAGTTCGATAGCACAGGGGGTTGGAGATACGCAGTATTTT.